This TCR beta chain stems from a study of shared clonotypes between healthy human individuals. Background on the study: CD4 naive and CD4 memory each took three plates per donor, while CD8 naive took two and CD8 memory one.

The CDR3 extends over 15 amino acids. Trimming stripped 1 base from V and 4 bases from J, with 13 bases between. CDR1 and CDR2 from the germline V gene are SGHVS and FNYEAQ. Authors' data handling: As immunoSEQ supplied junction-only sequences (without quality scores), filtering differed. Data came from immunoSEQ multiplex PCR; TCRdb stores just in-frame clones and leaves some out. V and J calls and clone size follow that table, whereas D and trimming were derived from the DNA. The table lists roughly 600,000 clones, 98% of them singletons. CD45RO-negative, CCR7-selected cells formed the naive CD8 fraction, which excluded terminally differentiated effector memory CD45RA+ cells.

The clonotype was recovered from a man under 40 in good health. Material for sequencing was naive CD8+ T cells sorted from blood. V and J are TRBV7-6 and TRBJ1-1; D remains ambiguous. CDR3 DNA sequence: TGTGCCAGCAGCTTAGGACGGACGGCGGGCACTGAAGCTTTCTTT. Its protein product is CASSLGRTAGTEAFF.